These T cell receptor beta chains were read from a single sample in a study of response to subunit inactivated influenza vaccine. TCRdb redid the calling of the RT-PCR reads with MiXCR, one entry per CDR3 protein. Of about 530,000 distinct CDR3 sequences listed, 10% to 15% are singletons. The input for sequencing was PBMCs from blood, taken around seven weeks after vaccination. Receptors originate from a man aged 45-65 years who received an inactivated influenza vaccine. Both conserved end residues are part of each CDR3. Fields, in order: V gene, CDR3 protein.

>TRBV30
CAWIHPGQGARGANVLTF
>TRBV7-9
CASSFGGKGAEAFF
>TRBV6-1
CASSEARLSAYGYTF
>TRBV27
CASSLKDPYSYNEQFF
>TRBV5-1
CASSLAAENTGELFF
>TRBV10-2
CASSGAGGHDNQPQHF
>TRBV20-1
CSAPSQAGVGEQYF
>TRBV20-1
CSAGPTGTHEAFF
>TRBV20-1
CSARRTSGNSGELFF
>TRBV28
CASSLFSGQGADTQYF
>TRBV10-3
CATSHMDTSYEQYF
>TRBV5-1
CASSPGGINQPQHF
>TRBV20-1
CSAGGVRGTTDTQYF
>TRBV20-1
CSAMGYWDSKNIQYF
>TRBV27
CASSLFASGGYEQYF
>TRBV20-1
CRPGQNYYGYTF
>TRBV30
CAWSWEVGELFF
>TRBV25-1
CASSDRGPLYRELFF